This is a list of T cell receptor beta chains from one sample in a study of blood T cell repertoires in COVID-19. The protocol was immunoSEQ multiplex PCR, while the TCRdb copy is restricted to in-frame clones and leaves out a portion. This sample yields 300,000 to 400,000 clones, of which around 85% are seen a single time; 4% to 5% belongs to the top ten. The specimen was PBMCs or T cells enriched from blood (not recorded which). These receptors were taken from a woman aged 40 to 50 with acute COVID-19. Each CDR3 is given with its conserved first and last residue.

v_call | cdr3_aa
TRBV7-6 | CASSLRTGTRRDTQYF
TRBV5-5 | CASNPTGDYYNSPLHF
TRBV5-1 | CASSADTYEQYF
TRBV18 | CASSPVGQRNTEAFF
TRBV28 | CASNIADRAVEAFF
TRBV19 | CASSRSSDYSNQPQHF
TRBV7-6 | CASSLEGTGEGEAFF
TRBV7-2 | CASTLAGTGGNQPQHF
TRBV2 | CASSRYSGPSSYNSPLHF
TRBV29-1 | CSGTQGIFGELFF
TRBV5-1 | CASSLGGTNYGYTF
TRBV5-4 | CASSKPGQGARNEQFF
TRBV4-3 | CASSQARQGYYEQYF
TRBV10-3 | CAISGGQQGTYGYTF
TRBV19 | CATRQGAGNTGELFF
TRBV28 | CASLGGYEQYF
TRBV6-5 | CASSVMGQSTYEQYF
TRBV6-5 | CASTRGDRGEQYF
TRBV29-1 | CSVEGFRAGAPGETQYF
TRBV6-2/TRBV6-3 | CASSFSRGRGETQYF
TRBV6-2/TRBV6-3 | CASSPGLDSGANVLTF